What follows are 18 T cell receptor beta chains derived from one specimen sequenced in a study of shared clonotypes between healthy human individuals (dated by TCRdb to about 2020). Libraries were built with the immunoSEQ multiplex PCR assay. TCRdb took over this immuneACCESS table, retaining in-frame rearrangements with V and J assigned. Such tables are incomplete; in checked studies, under half of the missing clones stem from an unresolved V gene, and the remainder is unexplained. In this sample the table shows about 490,000 clones, around 73% of which occur a single time. The ten largest clones take up 12% of the sample. Sequenced sample: PBMCs. The receptors originated from a woman between 40 and 50 years old in good health. Some clones in this sample may be carry-over from other donors' samples.

In its sample, this clone was seen once. The V gene is TRBV28, the J gene TRBJ2-7; 12 bases line up with TRBD2. This CDR3 has 13 amino acids. In germline, CDR1 is MDHEN, CDR2 SYDVKM. With 8 bases clipped from V and 9 bases from J, the junction kept 8 bases outside the gene matches. The CDR3 bases are TGTGCCAGCTTTGGACTAGCGGGATTAGGGCAGTACTTC. Its protein is CASFGLAGLGQYF.

On this clone itself: The germline gene is not matched at one end of the junction; a read error may be the cause. This specimen includes other DNA sequences encoding the same CDR3. The CDR3 is CASSRGDRETQYF. The CDR3, as DNA: TGTGCCAGCAGCCGGGGGGACCGGGAGACACAGTACTTC. The chain carries TRBV25-1 and TRBJ2-5; 7 nucleotides align to TRBD2. Germline CDR1 is MGHDK and CDR2 is SYGVNS. The CDR3 spans 13 residues.

The gene calls are TRBV29-1 and TRBJ2-7; 12 nucleotides match TRBD2. The V and J ends lost 7 bases and 4 bases, in that order; junction bases with no gene match: 11. Germline V gene data show CDR1 as SQVTM and CDR2 as ANQGSEA. The CDR3 contains 15 residues. Here the CDR3 reads CSALVLAGGKYEQYF. The CDR3 DNA reads as TGCAGCGCACTCGTACTAGCGGGAGGAAAATACGAGCAGTACTTC.

The rearrangement links TRBV5-6 to TRBJ1-2; 8 bases are a match to TRBD1. CDR1 is SGHDT, CDR2 YYEEEE, per germline. J was trimmed by 1 base and V by 4 bases; bases with no gene match: 9. CDR3 length: 16 residues. The CDR3 loop reads CASSPDRAFLNYGYTF. DNA of the CDR3: TGTGCCAGCAGCCCGGACAGGGCTTTCCTTAACTATGGCTACACCTTC. Based on the CDR3 plus reference TRBV5-6 and TRBJ1-2, the full variable domain is DAGVTQSPTHLIKTRGQQVTLRCSPKSGHDTVSWYQQALGQGPQFIFQYYEEEERQRGNFPDRFSGHQFPNYSSELNVNALLLGDSALYLCASSPDRAFLNYGYTFGSGTRLTVV.

This chain connects TRBV5-1 to TRBJ1-1; D may be TRBD1 (6 bases). CDR3 length equals 13 residues. Germline CDR1 is SGHRS and CDR2 is YFSETQ. The V end was cut by 0 bases, the J end by 5 bases, with 8 bases between. The CDR3 is CASSLVQGTEAFF. The CDR3 nucleotides are TGCGCCAGCAGCTTGGTGCAGGGGACTGAAGCTTTCTTT.

The CDR3 sequence: CASSRGAAINIQYF. DNA for the CDR3: TGTGCCAGCAGCCGGGGGGCAGCCATCAACATTCAGTACTTC. The chain joins TRBV7-8 to TRBJ2-4; TRBD2 is a possible D gene (7 bases). From germline, CDR1 is SGHVS and CDR2 FQNEAQ. Trimming stripped 5 bases from V and 7 bases from J, with 15 bases between. This CDR3 comprises 14 residues. The entire variable domain, with the rest obtained from reference TRBV7-8 and TRBJ2-4, is as follows: GAGVSQSPRYKVAKRGQDVALRCDPISGHVSLFWYQQALGQGPEFLTYFQNEAQLDKSGLPSDRFFAERPEGSVSTLKIQRTQQEDSAVYLCASSRGAAINIQYFGAGTRLSVL.

This sequence joins TRBV7-6 and TRBJ2-1; tentative D call: TRBD1 (5 bases). V lost 2 bases and J lost 2, with 7 bases in between. Germline assignment: CDR1 SGHVS and CDR2 FNYEAQ. The CDR3 is made up of 14 amino acids. In DNA, the CDR3 is TGTGCCAGCAGCTTAAGGGGAACCTACAATGAGCAGTTCTTC. It yields the protein CASSLRGTYNEQFF.

This sequence joins TRBV7-3 and TRBJ2-1; 7 bases line up with TRBD2. V lost 2 bases and J lost 2; bases outside the gene matches: 3. The CDR3 is 15 residues long. Germline V gene data show CDR1 as SGHTA and CDR2 as FQGTGA. CDR3 bases: TGTGCCAGCAGCTTATCGGCGGGAGCCTACAATGAGCAGTTCTTC. Translation: CASSLSAGAYNEQFF.

The chain employs TRBV5-1 and TRBJ2-1, with D uncertain. The CDR3 loop spans 15 amino acids. From germline, CDR1 is SGHRS and CDR2 YFSETQ. V was trimmed by 0 bases and J by 3 bases, leaving 10 bases between them. The CDR3 sequence is CASSLVSNDYNEQFF. CDR3 DNA: TGCGCCAGCAGCTTGGTCAGTAATGACTACAATGAGCAGTTCTTC.

V gene TRBV29-1 combines with J gene TRBJ2-7, with a weak D call TRBD2 (6 bases). Trimming shortened V by 4 bases and J by 2 bases, and 15 bases separated the two germline ends. Germline V CDR1 and CDR2: SQVTM, ANQGSEA. This CDR3 comprises 14 residues. CDR3 in amino acids: CSVVHSGGTYEQYF. The CDR3 region has the DNA TGCAGCGTTGTCCATAGCGGAGGTACCTACGAGCAGTACTTC.

Worth noting for this clone: The junction departs from the called germline gene at one end, perhaps through a read error. J is TRBJ2-7 and V is TRBV7-2; D perhaps matches TRBD2 (6 bases). The CDR3 has 16 amino acids. The germline gives CDR1 SGHTA, CDR2 FQGNSA. The CDR3 sequence is CASSQGLSGLRAEQYF. The CDR3, as DNA: TGCGCCAGCAGCCAGGGATTATCGGGACTCCGGGCCGAGCAGTACTTC.

This clone was detected only once. Relative to the germline gene, one junction end is altered; a read error may explain this. V usage is TRBV28 and J usage is TRBJ2-7; TRBD2 matches 8 bases. The CDR3 loop spans 12 amino acids. Looked up from germline, CDR1 is MDHEN and CDR2 is SYDVKM. CDR3 bases: TGTGCCAGCAGTTCACGGACTAGCCTGAACTCCTTC. Translation gives CASSSRTSLNSF.

V gene TRBV5-4 combines with J gene TRBJ2-2; tentatively, D is TRBD1 (5 bases). The CDR3 is 15 amino acids. Germline CDR1 and CDR2: SGHNT and YYREEE (reference sequence). The V gene lost 5 bases and the J gene lost 8 bases, with 19 bases spanning the gap. In DNA form, the CDR3 reads TGTGCCAGCAGTTATGGCCAGGGCTCGACTGGGGAGCTGTTTTTT. Its translation is CASSYGQGSTGELFF. The complete variable domain, with remaining parts taken from reference TRBV5-4 and TRBJ2-2, reads ETGVTQSPTHLIKTRGQQVTLRCSSQSGHNTVSWYQQALGQGPQFIFQYYREEENGRGNFPPRFSGLQFPNYSSELNVNALELDDSALYLCASSYGQGSTGELFFGEGSRLTVL.

The rearrangement uses TRBV25-1 and TRBJ1-1; the match to TRBD1 covers 7 bases. V gave up 3 bases and J gave up 2 bases; unmatched junction bases: 6. From germline, CDR1 is MGHDK and CDR2 SYGVNS. This CDR3 region has 15 residues. CDR3 sequence: CASSDRGSINTEAFF. In nucleotides, the CDR3 is TGTGCCAGCAGTGACAGGGGGTCTATTAACACTGAAGCTTTCTTT.

CDR3: CASSQPDRSPETQYF. In nucleotides, the CDR3 is TGTGCCAGCAGTCAACCGGACCGCAGCCCAGAGACCCAGTACTTC. The chain has TRBV6-1 and TRBJ2-5, with D hard to call. CDR3 length: 15 amino acids. Germline-derived CDR1 and CDR2 are MNHNS and SASEGT. The V end was cut by 5 bases, the J end by 4 bases, with 17 bases between.

The rearrangement links TRBV28 to TRBJ1-2, with D tentatively TRBD1 (5 bases). The V end was cut by 6 bases, the J end by 4 bases, with 21 bases between. The CDR3 spans 16 residues. Germline V lookup: CDR1 MDHEN, CDR2 SYDVKM. Here the CDR3 DNA reads TGTGCCAGCAGACCCCCTAGGGCAGGGCAACCCTATGGCTACACCTTC. Its protein is CASRPPRAGQPYGYTF.

On this clone: A single base is all that separates this from a far larger clone, so a read error is likely. This chain joins TRBV30 and TRBJ2-7; 11 nucleotides match TRBD2. CDR1 is GTSNPN and CDR2 is SVGIG in the germline V gene (reference sequence). The CDR3 runs to 16 residues. CDR3 sequence reads: CARSLLAGGPSNEQYF. The CDR3 DNA reads as TGTGCCCGGAGTCTTTTAGCGGGAGGGCCCTCCAACGAGCAGTACTTC. Using reference TRBV30 and TRBJ2-7 for the parts outside the CDR3, the full variable domain is SQTIHQWPATLVQPVGSPLSLECTVEGTSNPNLYWYRQAAGRGLQLLFYSVGIGQISSEVPQNLSASRPQDRQFILSSKKLLLSDSGFYLCARSLLAGGPSNEQYFGPGTRLTVT.

The chain couples TRBV9 to TRBJ2-1; D ambiguous. Germline V gene sequence: CDR1 SGDLS, CDR2 YYNGEE. The CDR3 sequence is 14 residues long. V lost 3 bases and J lost 10, with 17 bases in between. DNA for the CDR3: TGTGCCAGCAGCGGAACGGCGCAAGCCCCAGAGCAGTTCTTC. As protein: CASSGTAQAPEQFF.